The present entry profiles one T cell receptor beta chain with its context. The sample is drawn from a study of blood T cell repertoires in COVID-19. Study as a whole: COVID-19 samples, acute and convalescent, were from the United States, Italy and Spain. Sources were T cells, B-cell-depleted T cells, or PBMCs; the material itself was cDNA or gDNA.

In the original processing: Amplification of reference gene primers provided the estimated nucleated cell counts. Produced via immunoSEQ multiplex PCR; TCRdb's table is partial and in-frame only. V, J and clone size reflect that table, while D and trimming were determined from the DNA. The data contain some 70,000 clones, 70% to 90% of them singletons. The sample comprised peripheral blood. The clonotype was recovered from a woman aged 65 to 85 with acute or convalescent COVID-19.

The CDR3 DNA is TGTGCCAGCACCCCCGAGAGGCGGACCATATATTTT. Translated, it gives CASTPERRTIYF. This rearrangement joins TRBV12-3 or TRBV12-4 to TRBJ1-3; no clear D. Trimming pared 7 bases from V and 10 bases from J, leaving 14 bases between. This CDR3 has 12 residues.